These 22 T cell receptor beta chains share one sample of origin, sequenced in a study of blood T cell dynamics during melanoma immunotherapy. Assay used: immunoSEQ multiplex PCR; TCRdb lists only in-frame clones, some missing. The sample records 25,000 to 30,000 clones, roughly 84% being singletons. Time point reported: week 3, after first cycle of checkpoint inhibitor. The sequences come from blood, collected from a patient treated with checkpoint blockade. The receptors originated from a human donor with melanoma.

This clone was seen a handful of times. The CDR3 DNA is TGTGCCAGCAGTTACTTCGGGGGAAAGGTCTACAATGAGCAGTTCTTC. Amino acids: CASSYFGGKVYNEQFF. The genes are TRBV6-5 and TRBJ2-1; a possible D gene is TRBD2 (6 bases). V lost 1 base, J lost 3 bases, and 13 bases lay in between. There are 16 residues in the CDR3. The V gene's germline CDR1 is MNHEY and CDR2 SVGAGI.

The chain combines TRBV7-2 with TRBJ1-4; no clear D. CDR1 SGHTA and CDR2 FQGNSA come from the germline V gene. The CDR3 is 15 residues long. The germline V and J ends were trimmed by 1 base and 7 bases, with 13 bases remaining between them. CDR3 sequence: CASSLDGVFVEKLFF. The CDR3 DNA follows: TGTGCCAGCAGCTTAGACGGGGTCTTTGTTGAAAAACTGTTTTTT.

In this sample, this clone turned up once. V is TRBV11-2 and J is TRBJ1-3; D gene uncertain. Germline CDR1 is SGHAT and CDR2 is FQNNGV. V lost 1 base and J 5 bases, leaving 6 bases between the germline ends. This CDR3 spans 13 amino acids. The CDR3 loop is CASSLAGRNTIYF. The DNA for the CDR3 is TGTGCCAGCAGCTTAGCGGGTAGAAACACCATATATTTT. The full variable domain, completed using reference TRBV11-2 and TRBJ1-3, is EAGVAQSPRYKIIEKRQSVAFWCNPISGHATLYWYQQILGQGPKLLIQFQNNGVVDDSQLPKDRFSAERLKGVDSTLKIQPAKLEDSAVYLCASSLAGRNTIYFGEGSWLTVV.

The rearrangement joins TRBV19 to TRBJ1-1; a weak D match, TRBD1 (6 bases). This CDR3 comprises 16 residues. Trimming took off 4 bases at V and 0 bases at J, with 15 bases between the two ends. Germline V CDR1 and CDR2: LNHDA, SQIVND (reference sequence). The CDR3 DNA follows: TGTGCCAGTAGTACAACAGGGCCTGGAATGAACACTGAAGCTTTCTTT. This translates into CASSTTGPGMNTEAFF.

The chain carries TRBV29-1 and TRBJ1-1; D ambiguous. The V and J ends lost 2 bases and 7 bases respectively, with 8 bases between them. This CDR3 comprises 11 residues. Looked up from germline, CDR1 is SQVTM and CDR2 is ANQGSEA. The CDR3 loop reads CSVEKSVEAFF. DNA for the CDR3: TGCAGCGTTGAAAAGTCAGTTGAAGCTTTCTTT.

The gene calls are TRBV5-6 and TRBJ2-1; 11 bases line up with TRBD2. V dropped 0 bases and J dropped 9; count of bases not matched to a gene: 5. CDR3 size: 15 residues. Germline V gene lookup returns CDR1 SGHDT and CDR2 YYEEEE. The CDR3 coding sequence is TGTGCCAGCAGCTTGGCCAACCTAGCGGGAGGTGAGCAGTTCTTC. The encoded protein is CASSLANLAGGEQFF.

This rearrangement joins TRBV4-2 to TRBJ2-7, with TRBD2 identical over 13 bases. CDR1 is LGHNA, CDR2 YNFKEQ, per germline. The CDR3 contains 18 residues. Germline trimming cut 0 bases from V and 6 bases from J; bases unmatched to any gene: 11. The CDR3 region is CASSQEITSGRAFSEQYF. The CDR3 nucleotides read TGTGCCAGCAGCCAAGAAATCACTAGCGGGAGGGCCTTCTCCGAGCAGTACTTC.

This sequence joins TRBV6-6 and TRBJ2-5; 9 bases are a match to TRBD2. Germline V gives CDR1 MNHNY, CDR2 SVGAGI (reference sequence). This CDR3 is 16 amino acids long. V trimming: 6 bases; J trimming: 2 bases; junction bases outside the gene matches: 10. CDR3 protein: CASSNGLAGSQETQYF. DNA of the CDR3: TGTGCCAGCAGCAACGGGCTAGCGGGATCTCAAGAGACCCAGTACTTC.

This clone was detected only a few times. The V and J genes are TRBV14 and TRBJ1-1, with D maybe TRBD1 (5 bases). Germline loops: CDR1 SGHDN, CDR2 FVKESK. CDR3 length: 14 amino acids. V gave up 7 bases and J gave up 1 base, with 13 bases separating them. The CDR3 nucleotides read TGTGCCAGCACCCAGGGTCTAAGGAACACTGAAGCTTTCTTT. Protein sequence: CASTQGLRNTEAFF.

The DNA of the CDR3 is TGCGCCAGCAGCCAAGATGGGGTGAGTAAGGGTAATGAGCAGTTCTTC. Amino acids: CASSQDGVSKGNEQFF. V and J are TRBV4-3 and TRBJ2-1, with D unclear. This CDR3 spans 16 amino acids. V shed 0 bases and J shed 7 bases, with 16 bases lying between them. The germline gives CDR1 LGHNA, CDR2 YSLEER.

The J gene is TRBJ1-3, the V gene TRBV9; D unresolved. The germline V and J ends were trimmed by 3 bases and 6 bases, with 10 bases remaining between them. CDR1 SGDLS and CDR2 YYNGEE come from the germline V gene. This CDR3 spans 13 amino acids. The CDR3 protein is CASSAEGINTIYF. The DNA of the CDR3 is TGTGCCAGCAGCGCAGAGGGAATAAACACCATATATTTT.

On this clone: One end of the junction fails to match germline, which may point to a read error. The chain couples TRBV2 to TRBJ1-2; a possible D gene is TRBD1 (5 bases). CDR3 length: 13 amino acids. CDR1 SNHLY and CDR2 FYNNEI come from the germline V gene. The CDR3 region has the DNA TGTGCCAGCAGCGAAGGGACGGGGTATGGCTACACCTTC. Encoded protein: CASSEGTGYGYTF.

This chain links TRBV6-6 with TRBJ2-1; D unclear. The CDR3 consists of 15 residues. The germline V gene encodes CDR1 MNHNY and CDR2 SVGAGI (reference sequence). The V end was cut by 2 bases, the J end by 1 base, with 9 bases between. The CDR3 here is CASSYRQVSYNEQFF. CDR3 bases: TGTGCCAGCAGTTACAGGCAGGTGTCCTACAATGAGCAGTTCTTC.

This clone was seen only once. The chain employs TRBV5-6 and TRBJ2-3, with 7 bases aligning to TRBD2. The V gene end was trimmed by 5 bases and the J gene end by 3 bases; junction bases not matched to a gene: 12. Germline loops: CDR1 SGHDT, CDR2 YYEEEE. The CDR3 covers 16 residues. CDR3 loop: CASRNGRTWPTDTQYF. The CDR3 coding sequence is TGTGCCAGCAGAAACGGGAGGACATGGCCTACAGATACGCAGTATTTT. The entire variable domain, with the rest obtained from reference TRBV5-6 and TRBJ2-3, is as follows: DAGVTQSPTHLIKTRGQQVTLRCSPKSGHDTVSWYQQALGQGPQFIFQYYEEEERQRGNFPDRFSGHQFPNYSSELNVNALLLGDSALYLCASRNGRTWPTDTQYFGPGTRLTVL.

V usage is TRBV6-5 and J usage is TRBJ2-3; TRBD1 aligns across 9 bases. CDR3 length: 15 amino acids. Germline V gene lookup returns CDR1 MNHEY and CDR2 SVGAGI. Losses at the gene ends were 6 bases for V and 0 bases for J; bases not matched to a gene: 4. The chain's CDR3 is CASSLGQGSTDTQYF. The CDR3 DNA is TGTGCCAGCAGCCTCGGACAGGGGAGCACAGATACGCAGTATTTT.

The chain is built from TRBV28 and TRBJ2-4, with D possibly being TRBD1 (5 bases). This CDR3 spans 14 amino acids. The V end was cut by 3 bases, the J end by 9 bases, with 15 bases between. Germline CDR1 is MDHEN and CDR2 is SYDVKM. CDR3 nucleotide sequence: TGTGCCAGCAGTTTTAACTCAGGGATTGGCATTCAGTACTTC. Protein: CASSFNSGIGIQYF.

The V gene is TRBV29-1, the J gene TRBJ1-1, with 8 positions matching TRBD1. Germline V gives CDR1 SQVTM, CDR2 ANQGSEA. V lost 7 bases and J lost 1; bases outside the gene matches: 11. There are 15 residues in the CDR3. Here the CDR3 DNA reads TGCAGCGCCGGACAGGGAGGGGTTCAGAACACTGAAGCTTTCTTT. Its protein product is CSAGQGGVQNTEAFF.

The chain links TRBV6-1 to TRBJ2-7; D is uncertain. Deletions cut 9 bases from V and 5 bases from J, with 20 bases between. Germline V gives CDR1 MNHNS, CDR2 SASEGT. This CDR3 has 14 amino acids. The CDR3 DNA is TGTGCCAGTTACCGAGGCGGCGGAAGGGACGAGCAGTACTTC. This codes for CASYRGGGRDEQYF.

The chain uses TRBV15 and TRBJ2-7, with 9 bases matching TRBD1. CDR1 is LNHNV and CDR2 is YYDKDF in the germline V gene (reference sequence). The CDR3 runs to 15 residues. Trimming at V came to 1 base and at J to 0 bases, leaving 1 base not matched to a gene. The CDR3, as DNA: TGTGCCACCAGCAGAGCGACAGGGGGCTCCTACGAGCAGTACTTC. Residues: CATSRATGGSYEQYF.

The chain employs TRBV10-3 and TRBJ2-2; D possibly uses TRBD1 or TRBD2 (5 bases each). V was clipped by 8 bases and J by 2 bases, with 9 bases between them. Germline V gene lookup returns CDR1 ENHRY and CDR2 SYGVKD. The CDR3 runs 13 residues. CDR3 amino acids: CAILRGNTGELFF. Here the CDR3 DNA reads TGTGCCATCCTGAGGGGCAACACCGGGGAGCTGTTTTTT.

The CDR3 is CASSLVMSGEQFF. The CDR3 DNA reads as TGTGCCAGCAGCTTAGTTATGAGTGGTGAGCAGTTCTTC. The chain uses TRBV11-2 and TRBJ2-1; D ambiguous. Germline V gene lookup returns CDR1 SGHAT and CDR2 FQNNGV. V shed 1 base and J shed 9 bases, with 10 bases lying between them. The CDR3 covers 13 residues.

The chain joins TRBV2 to TRBJ2-2; D unclear. Germline V gene lookup returns CDR1 SNHLY and CDR2 FYNNEI. V lost 10 bases, J lost 4 bases, and 13 bases lay in between. The CDR3 sequence is 13 residues long. This CDR3 is CATSHESTGELFF. Written as DNA, the CDR3 is TGTGCCACCAGCCATGAAAGCACCGGGGAGCTGTTTTTT. The whole variable domain, remainder taken from reference TRBV2 and TRBJ2-2, is EPEVTQTPSHQVTQMGQEVILRCVPISNHLYFYWYRQILGQKVEFLVSFYNNEISEKSEIFDDQFSVERPDGSNFTLKIRSTKLEDSAMYFCATSHESTGELFFGEGSRLTVL.